The 20 T cell receptor beta chains presented below share a single source sample, sequenced in a study of OX40 agonist ivuxolimab in advanced cancers. Clones were sequenced by immunoSEQ multiplex PCR, and TCRdb holds only the in-frame ones, with some missing. This table has 25,000 to 30,000 clones, under 80% appearing once. Here the sequenced sample was CD4+ or CD8+ T cells sorted from blood, taken in a trial of the OX40 agonist ivuxolimab. All receptors come from an adult with an advanced solid tumor such as melanoma, head and neck, liver or kidney cancer.

This chain uses TRBV27 with TRBJ2-7; D may be TRBD2 (5 bases). The CDR3 runs to 11 residues. The V gene's germline CDR1 is MNHEY and CDR2 SMNVEV (reference sequence). The ends were cut back, 5 bases at V and 3 bases at J, with 5 bases in the middle. The CDR3 sequence: CASSEGYEQYF. The CDR3 coding sequence is TGTGCCAGCAGTGAGGGCTACGAGCAGTACTTC.

The chain links TRBV12-5 to TRBJ1-2; D unclear. V lost 1 base and J 5 bases, leaving 5 bases between the germline ends. Looked up from germline, CDR1 is LGHNT and CDR2 is FRNRAP. The length of the CDR3 is 12 residues. DNA of the CDR3: TGTGCTAGTGGTTTGGAGGGTTATGGCTACACCTTC. The encoded protein is CASGLEGYGYTF.

Notes on this clone: At one of its ends the junction is not consistent with the germline gene, which may arise from a read error. The V gene is TRBV10-3, the J gene TRBJ2-3, with D tentatively TRBD1 (7 bases). Germline V lookup: CDR1 ENHRY, CDR2 SYGVKD. The CDR3 contains 15 residues. This chain's CDR3 is CAISEVGQRAPTHYF. The CDR3 DNA sequence: TGTGCCATCAGTGAGGTGGGACAGCGGGCTCCTACGCACTATTTT.

The CDR3 DNA sequence: TGTGCCAGCAGTTTAGGAGGGGGGGTTGAAGCTTTCTTT. It is translated as CASSLGGGVEAFF. V and J are TRBV28 and TRBJ1-1; D perhaps matches TRBD1 (6 bases). The CDR3 sequence is 13 residues long. Trimming pared 2 bases from V and 7 bases from J, leaving 11 bases between. Germline CDR1 is MDHEN and CDR2 is SYDVKM.

The rearrangement uses TRBV13 and TRBJ2-7; TRBD2 might be the D (5 bases). Germline CDR1 and CDR2: PRHDT and FYEKMQ (reference sequence). The CDR3 is 15 residues long. V shed 1 base and J shed 0 bases, with 10 bases lying between them. DNA of the CDR3: TGTGCCAGCAGCTTAGCTCCGGGGAGCTCCTACGAGCAGTACTTC. Translation: CASSLAPGSSYEQYF.

The chain combines TRBV6-5 with TRBJ2-7, with D possibly matching TRBD1 (5 bases). There are 13 residues in the CDR3. V lost 5 bases to trimming and J lost 2 bases, with 10 bases between them. The germline CDR1 and CDR2 sequences are MNHEY and SVGAGI. This CDR3 reads CASSPVGAYEQYF. CDR3 nucleotides: TGTGCCAGCAGTCCCGTAGGGGCCTACGAGCAGTACTTC.

V gene TRBV18 combines with J gene TRBJ2-1; 8 bases match TRBD1. Losses at the gene ends were 2 bases for V and 3 bases for J; bases not matched to a gene: 12. Germline CDR1 KGHSH, CDR2 LQKENI. The CDR3 is 18 amino acids. The CDR3: CASSPAWDRRLFYNEQFF. The CDR3 DNA is TGTGCCAGCTCACCAGCTTGGGACAGGAGATTATTCTACAATGAGCAGTTCTTC.

The chain uses TRBV11-2 and TRBJ2-1; D unclear. CDR1 and CDR2 from the germline V gene are SGHAT and FQNNGV. The CDR3 spans 14 residues. The V and J ends lost 1 base and 1 base respectively, with 5 bases between them. In nucleotides, the CDR3 is TGTGCCAGCAGCTTAGCGGATTCCTACAATGAGCAGTTCTTC. It yields the protein CASSLADSYNEQFF. Filled out from reference TRBV11-2 and TRBJ2-1, the complete variable domain reads EAGVAQSPRYKIIEKRQSVAFWCNPISGHATLYWYQQILGQGPKLLIQFQNNGVVDDSQLPKDRFSAERLKGVDSTLKIQPAKLEDSAVYLCASSLADSYNEQFFGPGTRLTVL.

The chain recombines TRBV7-9 with TRBJ2-7; 7 nucleotides line up with TRBD2. CDR3 length: 13 residues. Trimming took 8 bases from V and 2 from J; bases not matched to a gene: 6. The germline CDR1 and CDR2 sequences are SEHNR and FQNEAQ (reference sequence). CDR3 sequence reads: CASGTTKTYEQYF. CDR3 nucleotides: TGTGCCAGCGGGACTACTAAAACCTACGAGCAGTACTTC.

This clone appeared once. The J gene is TRBJ2-7, the V gene TRBV30; 11 nucleotides align to TRBD2. Germline V gives CDR1 GTSNPN, CDR2 SVGIG (reference sequence). The trim removed 4 bases at V and 3 bases at J, leaving 5 bases unmatched. The CDR3 sequence is 14 residues long. The CDR3 DNA is TGTGCCTGGACTAGCGGGAGGTTCATCTACGAGCAGTACTTC. It encodes CAWTSGRFIYEQYF.

V usage is TRBV7-9 and J usage is TRBJ1-2; no definite D call. The ends were cut back, 3 bases at V and 4 bases at J, with 6 bases in the middle. The CDR3 length is 12 residues. Germline assignment: CDR1 SEHNR and CDR2 FQNEAQ (reference sequence). CDR3 coding DNA: TGTGCCAGCAGCTTGTACGTCTATGGCTACACCTTC. Residues: CASSLYVYGYTF.

The chain joins TRBV7-9 to TRBJ1-3; D remains ambiguous. V shed 1 base and J shed 0 bases, with 7 bases lying between them. CDR1 and CDR2 (germline): SEHNR, FQNEAQ (reference sequence). The CDR3 sequence is 15 residues long. CDR3 region: CASSLVVLSGNTIYF. CDR3 DNA: TGTGCCAGCAGCTTAGTGGTCCTCTCTGGAAACACCATATATTTT.

The chain couples TRBV2 to TRBJ2-7, with D tentatively TRBD1 (5 bases). This CDR3 has 13 residues. Germline V gives CDR1 SNHLY, CDR2 FYNNEI. V lost 3 bases and J 4 bases, leaving 10 bases between the germline ends. The CDR3 loop reads CASSDRARYEQYF. Here the CDR3 DNA reads TGTGCCAGCAGTGACAGGGCGAGGTACGAGCAGTACTTC.

The genes are TRBV11-3 and TRBJ2-1, with 8 bases matching TRBD2. Unmatched junction bases numbered 7, after V lost 3 bases and J lost 3 bases. The CDR3 loop spans 16 amino acids. Looked up from germline, CDR1 is SGHNT and CDR2 is YENEEA. CDR3: CASSLRAGEYYNEQFF. DNA for the CDR3: TGTGCCAGCAGCTTGAGAGCGGGGGAATACTACAATGAGCAGTTCTTC.

V gene TRBV7-2 combines with J gene TRBJ1-1; possible D gene TRBD1, 5 bases. This CDR3 is 12 amino acids long. V lost 2 bases and J lost 11, with 12 bases in between. Germline V gene data show CDR1 as SGHTA and CDR2 as FQGNSA. As DNA, the CDR3 is TGTGCCAGCAGCTTACCGGGACCTGTTGCTTTCTTT. Its translation is CASSLPGPVAFF.

This sequence joins TRBV4-1 and TRBJ2-7, with D unclear. The CDR3 has 15 residues. V was shortened by 0 bases and J by 2 bases, with 11 bases between the two germline ends. Germline assignment: CDR1 MGHRA and CDR2 YSYEKL. The CDR3, as DNA: TGCGCCAGCAGCCAAGATTTAGCAGAAACCTACGAGCAGTACTTC. It translates to CASSQDLAETYEQYF.

The chain combines TRBV6-1 with TRBJ2-3; 9 bases fit TRBD2. Germline CDR1 reads MNHNS; CDR2 reads SASEGT. With 0 bases clipped from V and 2 bases from J, the junction kept 6 bases outside the gene matches. The CDR3 loop spans 17 amino acids. The CDR3 is CASSEALRGGLTDTQYF. CDR3 sequence (DNA): TGTGCCAGCAGTGAAGCCCTGCGGGGGGGCCTCACAGATACGCAGTATTTT.

V and J are TRBV7-9 and TRBJ2-7; 7 bases line up with TRBD2. The germline V gene has CDR1 SEHNR and CDR2 FQNEAQ (reference sequence). This CDR3 contains 16 residues. V lost 1 base and J lost 6; bases outside the gene matches: 12. CDR3 sequence reads: CASSLGASGLAGEQYF. DNA of the CDR3: TGTGCCAGCAGCTTAGGGGCTAGCGGTCTTGCGGGCGAGCAGTACTTC.

The genes are TRBV10-3 and TRBJ2-1; 8 nucleotides line up with TRBD2. The CDR3 sequence is 16 residues long. V trimming: 8 bases; J trimming: 7 bases; junction bases outside the gene matches: 16. Germline V gene lookup returns CDR1 ENHRY and CDR2 SYGVKD. The CDR3 DNA reads TGTGCCATCCACCCCTCGGGCGGGGGGCTCGGGAATGAGCAGTTCTTC. It specifies CAIHPSGGGLGNEQFF.

The gene calls are TRBV7-9 and TRBJ2-3; possibly TRBD1 or TRBD2 for D (6 bases each). This CDR3 comprises 16 residues. Trimming shortened V by 4 bases and J by 2 bases, and 16 bases separated the two germline ends. CDR1 and CDR2 (germline): SEHNR, FQNEAQ (reference sequence). CDR3 DNA: TGTGCCAGCAGCTCGGGCTTGGGGGGCCCCACAGATACGCAGTATTTT. Translating gives CASSSGLGGPTDTQYF.